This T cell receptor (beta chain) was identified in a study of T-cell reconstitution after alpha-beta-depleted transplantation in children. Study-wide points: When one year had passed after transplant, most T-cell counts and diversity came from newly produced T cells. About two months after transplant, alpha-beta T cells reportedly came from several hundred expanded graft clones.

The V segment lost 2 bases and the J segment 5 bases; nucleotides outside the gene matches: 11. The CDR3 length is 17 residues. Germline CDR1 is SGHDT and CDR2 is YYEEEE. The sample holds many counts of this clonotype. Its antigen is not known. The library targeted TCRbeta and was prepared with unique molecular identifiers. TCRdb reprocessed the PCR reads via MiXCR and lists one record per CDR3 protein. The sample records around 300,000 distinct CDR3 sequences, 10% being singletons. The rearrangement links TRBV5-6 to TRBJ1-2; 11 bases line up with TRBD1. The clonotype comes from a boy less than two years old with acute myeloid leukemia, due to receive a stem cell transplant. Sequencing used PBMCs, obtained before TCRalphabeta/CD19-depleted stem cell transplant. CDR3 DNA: TGTGCCAGCAGCTTAAACGGACAGGGGGCGCTGGGATATGGCTACACCTTC. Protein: CASSLNGQGALGYGYTF.